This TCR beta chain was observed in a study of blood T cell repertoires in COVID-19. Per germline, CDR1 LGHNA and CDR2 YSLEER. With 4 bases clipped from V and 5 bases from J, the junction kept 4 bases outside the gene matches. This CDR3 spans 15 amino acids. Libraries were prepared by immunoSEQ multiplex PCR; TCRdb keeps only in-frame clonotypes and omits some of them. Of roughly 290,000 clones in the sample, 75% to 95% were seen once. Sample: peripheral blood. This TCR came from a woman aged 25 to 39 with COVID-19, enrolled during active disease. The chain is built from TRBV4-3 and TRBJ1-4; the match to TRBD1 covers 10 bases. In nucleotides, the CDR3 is TGCGCCAGCAGCCTAGGGACAGGGGTAAATGAAAAACTGTTTTTT. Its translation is CASSLGTGVNEKLFF.